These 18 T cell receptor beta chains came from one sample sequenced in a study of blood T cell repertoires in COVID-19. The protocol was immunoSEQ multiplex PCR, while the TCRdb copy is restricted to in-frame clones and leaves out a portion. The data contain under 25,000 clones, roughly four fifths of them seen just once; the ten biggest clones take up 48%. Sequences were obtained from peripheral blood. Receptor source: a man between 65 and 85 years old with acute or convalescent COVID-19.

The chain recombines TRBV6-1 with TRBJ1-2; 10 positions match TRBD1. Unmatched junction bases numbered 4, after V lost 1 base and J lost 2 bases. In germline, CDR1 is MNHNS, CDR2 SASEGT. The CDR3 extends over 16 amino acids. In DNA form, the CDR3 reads TGTGCCAGCAGTGAAGTTGGGACAGGGGCGAACTATGGCTACACCTTC. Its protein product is CASSEVGTGANYGYTF.

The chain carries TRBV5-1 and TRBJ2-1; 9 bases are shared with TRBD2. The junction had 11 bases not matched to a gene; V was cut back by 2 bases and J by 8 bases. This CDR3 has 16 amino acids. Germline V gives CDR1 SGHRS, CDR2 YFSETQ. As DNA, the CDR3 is TGCGCCAGCAGCTTAGTTGGCGGGAGGGCCCTTGATGAGCAGTTCTTC. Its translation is CASSLVGGRALDEQFF.

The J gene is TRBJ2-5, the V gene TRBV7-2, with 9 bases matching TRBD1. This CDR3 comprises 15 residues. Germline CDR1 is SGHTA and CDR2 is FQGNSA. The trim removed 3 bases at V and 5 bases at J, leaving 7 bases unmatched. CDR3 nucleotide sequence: TGTGCCAGCAGCTTTGCGGGACAGGGATACGAGACCCAGTACTTC. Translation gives CASSFAGQGYETQYF.

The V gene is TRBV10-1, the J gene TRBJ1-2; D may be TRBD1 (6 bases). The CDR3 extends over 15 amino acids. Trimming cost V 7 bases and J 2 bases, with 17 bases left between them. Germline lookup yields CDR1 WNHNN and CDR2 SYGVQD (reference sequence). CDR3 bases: TGCGCCAGCATCCCCAGGGGCGGACGGAACTATGGCTACACCTTC. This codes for CASIPRGGRNYGYTF.

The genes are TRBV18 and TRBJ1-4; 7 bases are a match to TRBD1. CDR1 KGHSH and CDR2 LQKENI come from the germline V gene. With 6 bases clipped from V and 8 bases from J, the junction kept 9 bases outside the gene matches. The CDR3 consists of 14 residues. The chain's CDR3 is CASSLTGEKEKLFF. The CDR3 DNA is TGTGCCAGCTCCCTCACAGGGGAAAAGGAAAAACTGTTTTTT.

The CDR3 protein is CASSSAGFEQYF. As DNA, the CDR3 is TGTGCCAGCAGCTCTGCAGGATTCGAGCAGTACTTC. The rearrangement joins TRBV11-2 to TRBJ2-7; D uncertain. This CDR3 spans 12 amino acids. Per germline, CDR1 SGHAT and CDR2 FQNNGV. Trimming left V 4 bases short and J 6 bases short, with 10 bases between.

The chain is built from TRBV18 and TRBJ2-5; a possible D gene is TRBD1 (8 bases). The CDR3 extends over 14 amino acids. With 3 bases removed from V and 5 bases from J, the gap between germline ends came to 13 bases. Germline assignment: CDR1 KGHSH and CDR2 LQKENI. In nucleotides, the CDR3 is TGTGCCAGCTCACCGGACAGGGAGGGGGAGACCCAGTACTTC. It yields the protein CASSPDREGETQYF.

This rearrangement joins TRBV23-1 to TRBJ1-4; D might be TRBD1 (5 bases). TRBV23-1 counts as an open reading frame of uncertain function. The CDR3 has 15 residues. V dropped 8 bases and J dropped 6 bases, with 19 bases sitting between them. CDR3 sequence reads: CASVSRVLKDEKLFF. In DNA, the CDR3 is TGCGCCAGCGTTTCCAGGGTATTAAAGGATGAAAAACTGTTTTTT.

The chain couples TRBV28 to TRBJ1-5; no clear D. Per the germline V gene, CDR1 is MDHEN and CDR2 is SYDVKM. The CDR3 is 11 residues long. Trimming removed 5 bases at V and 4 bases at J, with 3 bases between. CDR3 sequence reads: CASSPNQPQHF. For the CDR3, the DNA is TGTGCCAGCAGTCCTAATCAGCCCCAGCATTTT. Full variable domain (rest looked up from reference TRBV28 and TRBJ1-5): DVKVTQSSRYLVKRTGEKVFLECVQDMDHENMFWYRQDPGLGLRLIYFSYDVKMKEKGDIPEGYSVSREKKERFSLILESASTNQTSMYLCASSPNQPQHFGDGTRLSIL.

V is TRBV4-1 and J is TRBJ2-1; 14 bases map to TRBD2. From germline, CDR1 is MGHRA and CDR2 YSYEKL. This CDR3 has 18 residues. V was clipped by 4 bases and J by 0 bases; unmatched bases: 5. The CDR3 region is CASSRGLAGVSSYNEQFF. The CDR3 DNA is TGCGCCAGCAGCCGGGGACTAGCGGGGGTGAGCTCCTACAATGAGCAGTTCTTC.

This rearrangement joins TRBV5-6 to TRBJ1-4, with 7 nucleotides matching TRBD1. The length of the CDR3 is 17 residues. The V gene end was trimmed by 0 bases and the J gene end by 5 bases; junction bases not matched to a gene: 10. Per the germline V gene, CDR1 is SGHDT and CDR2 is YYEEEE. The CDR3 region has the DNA TGTGCCAGCAGCTTGGATCGGCCGGACAGGACAAATGAAAAACTGTTTTTT. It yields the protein CASSLDRPDRTNEKLFF.

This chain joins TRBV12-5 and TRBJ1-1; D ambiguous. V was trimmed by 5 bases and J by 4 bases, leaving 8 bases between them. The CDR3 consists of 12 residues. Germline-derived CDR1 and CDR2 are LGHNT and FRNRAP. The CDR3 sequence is CASGPEITEAFF. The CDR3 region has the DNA TGTGCTAGTGGTCCCGAGATCACTGAAGCTTTCTTT. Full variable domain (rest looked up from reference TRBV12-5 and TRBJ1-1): DARVTQTPRHKVTEMGQEVTMRCQPILGHNTVFWYRQTMMQGLELLAYFRNRAPLDDSGMPKDRFSAEMPDATLATLKIQPSEPRDSAVYFCASGPEITEAFFGQGTRLTVV.

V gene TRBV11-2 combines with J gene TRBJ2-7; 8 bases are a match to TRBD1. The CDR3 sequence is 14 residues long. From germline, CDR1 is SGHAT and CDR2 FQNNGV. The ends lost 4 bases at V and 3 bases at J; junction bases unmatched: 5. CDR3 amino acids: CASSSRTGIYEQYF. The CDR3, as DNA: TGTGCCAGCAGCTCCCGGACAGGGATCTACGAGCAGTACTTC.

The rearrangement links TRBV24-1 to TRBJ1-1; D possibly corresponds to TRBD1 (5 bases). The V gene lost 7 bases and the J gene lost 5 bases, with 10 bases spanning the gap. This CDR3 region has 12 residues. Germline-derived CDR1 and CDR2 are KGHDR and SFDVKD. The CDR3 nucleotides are TGTGCCACCAGGGCCCAGGGAACTGAAGCTTTCTTT. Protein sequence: CATRAQGTEAFF.

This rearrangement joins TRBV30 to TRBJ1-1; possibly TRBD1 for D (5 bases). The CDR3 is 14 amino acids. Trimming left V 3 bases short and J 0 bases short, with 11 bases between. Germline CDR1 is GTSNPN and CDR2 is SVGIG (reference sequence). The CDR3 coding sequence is TGTGCCTGGAGGGAAGGGGTCATGAACACTGAAGCTTTCTTT. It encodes CAWREGVMNTEAFF.

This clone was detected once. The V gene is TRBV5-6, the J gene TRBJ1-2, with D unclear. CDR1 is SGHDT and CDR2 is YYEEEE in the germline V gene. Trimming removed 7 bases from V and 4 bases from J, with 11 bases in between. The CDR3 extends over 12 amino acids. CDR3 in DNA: TGTGCCAGCGGCAGTTATGTCTATGGCTACACCTTC. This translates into CASGSYVYGYTF.

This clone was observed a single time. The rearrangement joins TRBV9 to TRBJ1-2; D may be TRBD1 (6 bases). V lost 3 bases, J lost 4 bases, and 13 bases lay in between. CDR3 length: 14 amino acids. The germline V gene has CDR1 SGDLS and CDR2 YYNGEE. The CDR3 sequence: CASSAGVRGYGYTF. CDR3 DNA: TGTGCCAGCAGCGCAGGGGTTAGAGGCTATGGCTACACCTTC.

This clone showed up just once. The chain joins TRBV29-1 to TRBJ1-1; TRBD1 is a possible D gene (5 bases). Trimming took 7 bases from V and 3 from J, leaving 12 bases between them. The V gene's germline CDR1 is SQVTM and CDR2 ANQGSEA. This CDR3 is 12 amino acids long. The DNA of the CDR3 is TGCAGCGGGATCAGGGCATACACTGAAGCTTTCTTT. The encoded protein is CSGIRAYTEAFF.